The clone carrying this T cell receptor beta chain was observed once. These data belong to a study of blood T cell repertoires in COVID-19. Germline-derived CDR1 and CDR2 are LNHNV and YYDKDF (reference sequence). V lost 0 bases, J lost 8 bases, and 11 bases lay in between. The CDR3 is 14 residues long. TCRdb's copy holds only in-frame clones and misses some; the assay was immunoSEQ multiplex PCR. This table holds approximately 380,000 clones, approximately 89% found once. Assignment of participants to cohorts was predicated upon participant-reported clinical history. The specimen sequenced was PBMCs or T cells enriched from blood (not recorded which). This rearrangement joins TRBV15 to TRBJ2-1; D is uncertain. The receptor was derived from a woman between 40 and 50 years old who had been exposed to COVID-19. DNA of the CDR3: TGTGCCACCAGCAGAGATCCGGGTTCGGATGAGCAGTTCTTC. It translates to CATSRDPGSDEQFF. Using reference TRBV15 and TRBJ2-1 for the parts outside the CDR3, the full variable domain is DAMVIQNPRYQVTQFGKPVTLSCSQTLNHNVMYWYQQKSSQAPKLLFHYYDKDFNNEADTPDNFQSRRPNTSFCFLDIRSPGLGDTAMYLCATSRDPGSDEQFFGPGTRLTVL.